These 28 T cell receptor beta chains were all obtained from the same sample, sequenced in a study of CD8 T cells in Susac syndrome. Random hexamers were used to reverse transcribe 0.5 to 1 ug of RNA. One entry per CDR3 protein results from TCRdb running MiXCR on the immunoSEQ multiplex PCR reads. Among about 150,000 distinct CDR3 sequences listed, about 95% were seen once. The source material was CD8+ T cells from PBMCs. These receptors were taken from a human donor with multiple sclerosis.

The chain is built from TRBV19 and TRBJ2-1; D perhaps matches TRBD2 (5 bases). Germline CDR1 LNHDA, CDR2 SQIVND (reference sequence). The CDR3 extends over 14 amino acids. V was clipped by 0 bases and J by 7 bases, with 10 bases between them. The CDR3: CASSIEGGSNEQFF. The CDR3 region has the DNA TGTGCCAGTAGTATAGAAGGCGGGTCAAATGAGCAGTTCTTC.

The chain joins TRBV27 to TRBJ1-1, with D possibly TRBD1 on 5 matching bases. CDR3 size: 14 residues. The germline CDR1 and CDR2 sequences are MNHEY and SMNVEV (reference sequence). V lost 6 bases, J lost 4 bases, and 15 bases lay in between. The CDR3 here is CASRSGGLSTEAFF. CDR3 nucleotides: TGTGCCAGCAGATCGGGGGGATTGAGCACTGAAGCTTTCTTT.

This rearrangement joins TRBV15 to TRBJ1-1; possibly TRBD1 for D (5 bases). Germline values: CDR1 LNHNV, CDR2 YYDKDF (reference sequence). Trimming took off 7 bases at V and 4 bases at J, with 10 bases between the two ends. The CDR3 totals 12 residues. The CDR3 loop reads CATNTGVTEAFF. The CDR3 region has the DNA TGTGCCACCAACACGGGGGTCACTGAAGCTTTCTTT.

The chain employs TRBV5-1 and TRBJ2-7; D ambiguous. Germline assignment: CDR1 SGHRS and CDR2 YFSETQ. The CDR3 totals 15 residues. The V gene lost 2 bases and the J gene lost 6 bases, with 18 bases spanning the gap. The CDR3 here is CASSFQGSSTLEQYF. CDR3 nucleotide sequence: TGCGCCAGCAGCTTCCAAGGGTCATCGACCCTCGAGCAGTACTTC.

The J gene is TRBJ2-3, the V gene TRBV9; no firm D call. Germline CDR1 is SGDLS and CDR2 is YYNGEE. This CDR3 contains 13 residues. V was trimmed by 4 bases and J by 3 bases, leaving 9 bases between them. CDR3: CASSSLGTDTQYF. As DNA, the CDR3 is TGTGCCAGCAGCAGCCTAGGAACAGATACGCAGTATTTT.

This chain links TRBV20-1 with TRBJ1-2; tentatively, D is TRBD1 (5 bases). Germline loops: CDR1 DFQATT, CDR2 SNEGSKA (reference sequence). The V end was cut by 0 bases, the J end by 8 bases, with 13 bases between. This CDR3 has 13 residues. Written as DNA, the CDR3 is TGCAGTGCTAGAGATCTAGGGGCGTGGGGCTACACCTTC. Translation: CSARDLGAWGYTF.

The chain uses TRBV30 and TRBJ2-3, with 12 bases lining up with TRBD2. The CDR3 spans 14 residues. V lost 4 bases, J lost 2 bases, and 1 base stayed unmatched. In germline, CDR1 is GTSNPN, CDR2 SVGIG (reference sequence). This CDR3 reads CAWTSGGDTDTQYF. The DNA for the CDR3 is TGTGCCTGGACTAGCGGGGGGGACACAGATACGCAGTATTTT.

V usage is TRBV2 and J usage is TRBJ2-3; 11 nucleotides match TRBD2. Germline V lookup: CDR1 SNHLY, CDR2 FYNNEI. The CDR3 is 17 amino acids. J was trimmed by 4 bases and V by 2 bases; bases with no gene match: 8. DNA of the CDR3: TGTGCCAGCAGTGAAAAAGGTTTACTAGCGGGAGCAGATACGCAGTATTTT. Translation gives CASSEKGLLAGADTQYF.

The chain combines TRBV9 with TRBJ1-2; D unclear. This CDR3 is 14 amino acids long. V gave up 4 bases and J gave up 0 bases, with 10 bases separating them. Germline-derived CDR1 and CDR2 are SGDLS and YYNGEE. The CDR3 here is CASSLWDSNYGYTF. Written as DNA, the CDR3 is TGTGCCAGCAGCTTGTGGGATTCTAACTATGGCTACACCTTC.

This chain connects TRBV9 to TRBJ2-2, with a possible D match to TRBD2 (5 bases). The CDR3 sequence is 16 residues long. V lost 4 bases, J lost 0 bases, and 13 bases lay in between. CDR1 and CDR2 from the germline V gene are SGDLS and YYNGEE. The CDR3 DNA sequence: TGTGCCAGCAGCAAGAGGGCAGCAGCGAACACCGGGGAGCTGTTTTTT. This encodes CASSKRAAANTGELFF. Full variable domain (missing parts from reference TRBV9 and TRBJ2-2): DSGVTQTPKHLITATGQRVTLRCSPRSGDLSVYWYQQSLDQGLQFLIQYYNGEERAKGNILERFSAQQFPDLHSELNLSSLELGDSALYFCASSKRAAANTGELFFGEGSRLTVL.

V usage is TRBV13 and J usage is TRBJ1-2, with D perhaps TRBD1 (5 bases). V lost 3 bases to trimming and J lost 3 bases, with 17 bases between them. Germline CDR1 is PRHDT and CDR2 is FYEKMQ (reference sequence). The CDR3 covers 16 residues. The DNA for the CDR3 is TGTGCCAGCAGCTTCCACCGGGACCCGATCTACTATGGCTACACCTTC. Its protein is CASSFHRDPIYYGYTF.

The genes are TRBV3-1 and TRBJ1-1; D remains unclear. Trimming removed 1 base at V and 2 bases at J, with 8 bases between. Per the germline V gene, CDR1 is LGHDT and CDR2 is YNNKEL (reference sequence). The CDR3 is 14 residues long. CDR3 in DNA: TGTGCCAGCAGCCAAGGAGCCATTAACACTGAAGCTTTCTTT. Its translation is CASSQGAINTEAFF. The complete variable domain, with remaining parts taken from reference TRBV3-1 and TRBJ1-1, reads DTAVSQTPKYLVTQMGNDKSIKCEQNLGHDTMYWYKQDSKKFLKIMFSYNNKELIINETVPNRFSPKSPDKAHLNLHINSLELGDSAVYFCASSQGAINTEAFFGQGTRLTVV.

The chain couples TRBV20-1 to TRBJ2-5; D remains unclear. From germline, CDR1 is DFQATT and CDR2 SNEGSKA (reference sequence). The CDR3 length is 13 residues. V was cut by 0 bases and J by 0 bases, with 5 bases left in between. The CDR3 DNA reads TGCAGTGCTAGAGACCTGTACCAAGAGACCCAGTACTTC. Amino acids: CSARDLYQETQYF.

The rearrangement links TRBV4-1 to TRBJ2-1, with TRBD2 matching over 9 bases. The CDR3 contains 16 residues. Per the germline V gene, CDR1 is MGHRA and CDR2 is YSYEKL. The V and J ends lost 0 bases and 2 bases, in that order; junction bases with no gene match: 2. The CDR3 coding sequence is TGCGCCAGCAGCCAAGAGTTAGCGGGGGCCTACAATGAGCAGTTCTTC. Amino acid sequence: CASSQELAGAYNEQFF.

The CDR3 DNA sequence: TGTGCCAGCAGCCCCACGGAGGTCCACGAGCAGTACTTC. It codes for CASSPTEVHEQYF. The chain carries TRBV4-2 and TRBJ2-7; the D gene is possibly TRBD2 (5 bases). V was cut by 4 bases and J by 5 bases, with 12 bases left in between. This CDR3 has 13 amino acids. Germline CDR1 is LGHNA and CDR2 is YNFKEQ.

This sequence joins TRBV7-9 and TRBJ2-1, with D perhaps assigned TRBD1 or TRBD2 (6 bases each). The CDR3 loop spans 13 amino acids. V was clipped by 5 bases and J by 7 bases, with 12 bases between them. CDR1 SEHNR and CDR2 FQNEAQ come from the germline V gene (reference sequence). CDR3 nucleotides: TGTGCCAGCAGCGCTGGGGGGCTGAATGAGCAGTTCTTC. It specifies CASSAGGLNEQFF.

The chain carries TRBV6-5 and TRBJ2-1; D not resolved. The CDR3 loop spans 12 amino acids. Germline-derived CDR1 and CDR2 are MNHEY and SVGAGI. V lost 6 bases and J lost 3, with 6 bases in between. In nucleotides, the CDR3 is TGTGCCAGCAGCCAGAACTACAATGAGCAGTTCTTC. It translates to CASSQNYNEQFF.

V gene TRBV21-1 combines with J gene TRBJ2-7. TRBV21-1 is a pseudogene segment. The CDR3 is 10 amino acids. In DNA form, the CDR3 reads TGTGCCAGCGGACGATACGAGCAGTACGTC. As protein: CASGRYEQYV.

The genes are TRBV29-1 and TRBJ2-7; D call uncertain. The CDR3 is made up of 15 amino acids. Germline V gene lookup returns CDR1 SQVTM and CDR2 ANQGSEA. V lost 6 bases and J lost 3, with 21 bases in between. The CDR3 DNA is TGCAGCGTGGGCGAATGGCGGCGTTCTGGCTACGAGCAGTACTTC. Amino acid sequence: CSVGEWRRSGYEQYF.

The J gene is TRBJ2-3, the V gene TRBV6-1; D is unresolved. CDR1 MNHNS and CDR2 SASEGT come from the germline V gene. The V gene lost 3 bases and the J gene lost 2 bases, with 21 bases spanning the gap. The CDR3 has 18 amino acids. CDR3 amino acids: CASSDPWQVAALTDTQYF. In nucleotides, the CDR3 is TGTGCCAGCAGTGACCCTTGGCAGGTAGCAGCACTCACAGATACGCAGTATTTT.

The CDR3 sequence: CASSLPGRGRTQYF. The DNA for the CDR3 is TGTGCCAGCAGTTTACCCGGCCGGGGACGGACGCAGTATTTT. This chain uses TRBV27 with TRBJ2-3, with D possibly being TRBD1 or TRBD2 (5 bases each). Trimming stripped 2 bases from V and 9 bases from J, with 15 bases between. From germline, CDR1 is MNHEY and CDR2 SMNVEV (reference sequence). The CDR3 length is 14 residues.

This sequence joins TRBV29-1 and TRBJ1-1; D gene unclear. CDR3 length: 16 residues. V gave up 4 bases and J gave up 0 bases, with 18 bases separating them. Germline V gives CDR1 SQVTM, CDR2 ANQGSEA. The CDR3 loop reads CSVGGRPLQMNTEAFF. The CDR3, as DNA: TGCAGCGTTGGTGGCAGGCCCTTACAAATGAACACTGAAGCTTTCTTT.

V is TRBV20-1 and J is TRBJ2-5, with 7 nucleotides matching TRBD2. J gave up 6 bases and V 3 bases, and 10 bases lay outside the gene matches. Germline-derived CDR1 and CDR2 are DFQATT and SNEGSKA (reference sequence). This CDR3 comprises 14 residues. The CDR3, as DNA: TGCAGTGCTAGCGTCCGGGACTACCAGAAGACCCAGTACTTC. This gives the protein CSASVRDYQKTQYF.

The rearrangement joins TRBV29-1 to TRBJ1-1, with D perhaps matching TRBD1 (6 bases). Trimming removed 5 bases at V and 6 bases at J, with 13 bases between. The CDR3 covers 12 residues. The germline V gene encodes CDR1 SQVTM and CDR2 ANQGSEA. As DNA, the CDR3 is TGCAGCGTTCCCCGGGGGGGGCCTGAAGCTTTCTTT. This encodes CSVPRGGPEAFF.

The rearrangement joins TRBV14 to TRBJ1-1, with 10 bases identical to TRBD1. V was clipped by 1 base and J by 10 bases; unmatched bases: 9. This CDR3 is 15 amino acids long. The germline V gene has CDR1 SGHDN and CDR2 FVKESK. Here the CDR3 reads CASSQATGGMLGAFF. The CDR3 DNA reads as TGTGCCAGCAGCCAAGCGACAGGGGGCATGCTGGGAGCTTTCTTT. The whole variable domain, filled in from reference TRBV14 and TRBJ1-1, reads EAGVTQFPSHSVIEKGQTVTLRCDPISGHDNLYWYRRVMGKEIKFLLHFVKESKQDESGMPNNRFLAERTGGTYSTLKVQPAELEDSGVYFCASSQATGGMLGAFFGQGTRLTVV.

This chain links TRBV14 with TRBJ2-1; no clear D gene. There are 15 residues in the CDR3. Germline V gene lookup returns CDR1 SGHDN and CDR2 FVKESK. With 6 bases removed from V and 3 bases from J, the gap between germline ends came to 15 bases. CDR3 nucleotides: TGTGCCAGCAGTCTTGGACCGAACCGCTACAATGAGCAGTTCTTC. This sequence encodes CASSLGPNRYNEQFF.

V gene TRBV7-9 combines with J gene TRBJ2-1; a weak D match, TRBD1 (6 bases). Trimming stripped 2 bases from V and 0 bases from J, with 8 bases between. The CDR3 consists of 15 residues. Germline loops: CDR1 SEHNR, CDR2 FQNEAQ (reference sequence). CDR3 nucleotide sequence: TGTGCCAGCAGCTTAAGGGACAACTCCTACAATGAGCAGTTCTTC. This translates into CASSLRDNSYNEQFF. Variable domain in full (rest from reference TRBV7-9 and TRBJ2-1): DTGVSQNPRHKITKRGQNVTFRCDPISEHNRLYWYRQTLGQGPEFLTYFQNEAQLEKSRLLSDRFSAERPKGSFSTLEIQRTEQGDSAMYLCASSLRDNSYNEQFFGPGTRLTVL.

The CDR3: CASSFRLTSGGADTQYF. As DNA, the CDR3 is TGTGCCAGCAGCTTCCGTCTGACTAGCGGGGGAGCAGATACGCAGTATTTT. The J gene is TRBJ2-3, the V gene TRBV7-2; TRBD2 matches at 12 bases. Losses at the gene ends were 3 bases for V and 4 bases for J; bases not matched to a gene: 8. This CDR3 is built from 17 residues. Germline-derived CDR1 and CDR2 are SGHTA and FQGNSA. The whole variable domain, filled in from reference TRBV7-2 and TRBJ2-3, reads GAGVSQSPSNKVTEKGKDVELRCDPISGHTALYWYRQSLGQGLEFLIYFQGNSAPDKSGLPSDRFSAERTGGSVSTLTIQRTQQEDSAVYLCASSFRLTSGGADTQYFGPGTRLTVL.